Listed below are T cell receptor beta chains from one sample, sequenced in a study of cytomegalovirus exposure and HLA in healthy donors. Repertoires were generated with immunoSEQ multiplex PCR, while TCRdb's copy carries only in-frame clones and drops some. The sample holds about 330,000 clones, roughly 85% seen once. The sample was PBMCs. The source of these receptors is a woman under 30 in good health and CMV-seronegative. CDR3s include the opening cysteine and the closing phenylalanine or tryptophan. Fields, in order: V gene, D gene, J gene, clone size, CDR3 protein, CDR3 DNA. D genes are given only for firm matches. Expanded clones are given a class, and other clones once, few, many or no size at all.

V: TRBV5-1
D: -
J: TRBJ1-4
size: -
CDR3: CASSLGQGGTNEKLFF
DNA: TGCGCCAGCAGCTTGGGGCAGGGAGGCACTAATGAAAAACTGTTTTTT

V: TRBV7-3
D: TRBD2
J: TRBJ2-1
size: -
CDR3: CASSLTAQREANEQFF
DNA: TGTGCCAGCAGCTTAACGGCCCAGCGGGAGGCCAATGAGCAGTTCTTC

V: TRBV6-5
D: TRBD2
J: TRBJ2-7
size: -
CDR3: CASNPGLAGGEQYF
DNA: TGTGCCAGCAACCCCGGACTAGCGGGTGGCGAGCAGTACTTC

V: TRBV6-5
D: -
J: TRBJ1-4
size: -
CDR3: CASSRLQTNEKLFF
DNA: TGTGCCAGCAGTCGCCTCCAGACTAATGAAAAACTGTTTTTT

V: TRBV2
D: TRBD1
J: TRBJ2-7
size: -
CDR3: CASSSGQGSYEQYF
DNA: TGTGCCAGCAGTTCCGGACAGGGCTCCTACGAGCAGTACTTC

V: TRBV6-1
D: TRBD2
J: TRBJ2-1
size: -
CDR3: CASSGLSREGIYNEQFF
DNA: TGTGCCAGCAGTGGCTTATCCCGGGAGGGGATCTACAATGAGCAGTTCTTC

V: TRBV28
D: TRBD1
J: TRBJ1-2
size: -
CDR3: CASSGQGANYGYTF
DNA: TGTGCCAGCAGCGGACAGGGGGCTAACTATGGCTACACCTTC

V: TRBV7-2
D: -
J: TRBJ1-5
size: -
CDR3: CASSAGGYSNQPQHF
DNA: TGTGCCAGCAGCGCCGGAGGTTATAGCAATCAGCCCCAGCATTTT

V: TRBV2
D: -
J: TRBJ1-5
size: -
CDR3: CASTRSGEDQPQHF
DNA: TGTGCCAGCACCAGATCGGGTGAGGATCAGCCCCAGCATTTT

V: TRBV27
D: TRBD1
J: TRBJ2-4
size: -
CDR3: CASRKDDRGNIQYF
DNA: TGTGCCAGCAGAAAGGACGACAGGGGAAACATTCAGTACTTC

V: TRBV7-9
D: -
J: TRBJ2-1
size: -
CDR3: CASSPEQTRRDEQFF
DNA: TGTGCCAGCAGCCCCGAACAGACTAGGAGGGATGAGCAGTTCTTC

V: TRBV2
D: -
J: TRBJ1-1
size: once
CDR3: CASRGREGSLEAFF
DNA: TGTGCCAGCAGAGGCAGGGAGGGATCCCTTGAGGCTTTCTTT

V: TRBV28
D: TRBD2
J: TRBJ2-1
size: -
CDR3: CASSPPEGRERYNEQFF
DNA: TGTGCCAGCAGCCCCCCTGAGGGGCGGGAGAGGTACAATGAGCAGTTCTTC

V: TRBV11-2
D: -
J: TRBJ1-3
size: -
CDR3: CASSSGASSGNTIYF
DNA: TGTGCCAGCAGCTCCGGAGCAAGCTCTGGAAACACCATATATTTT

V: TRBV29-1
D: TRBD2
J: TRBJ2-1
size: once
CDR3: CSVVRGIGTSGVEQFF
DNA: TGCAGCGTTGTGCGTGGAATCGGGACTAGCGGGGTTGAGCAGTTCTTC

V: TRBV7-2
D: TRBD2
J: TRBJ2-5
size: few
CDR3: CASSSVAGAQETQYF
DNA: TGTGCCAGCAGCTCCGTAGCGGGGGCGCAAGAGACCCAGTACTTC

V: TRBV30
D: TRBD1
J: TRBJ2-7
size: -
CDR3: CAWSRDRDYEQYF
DNA: TGTGCCTGGAGCCGGGACAGGGACTACGAGCAGTACTTC

V: TRBV19
D: -
J: TRBJ1-5
size: -
CDR3: CASSDRGYNQPQHF
DNA: TGTGCCAGTTCAGACCGGGGGTACAATCAGCCCCAGCATTTT

V: TRBV28
D: TRBD1
J: TRBJ2-7
size: -
CDR3: CASSLDRGAYEQYF
DNA: TGTGCCAGCAGTTTGGACAGGGGAGCCTACGAGCAGTACTTC

V: TRBV14
D: -
J: TRBJ1-2
size: -
CDR3: CASSPYVSNYGYTF
DNA: TGTGCCAGCAGCCCCTATGTAAGCAACTATGGCTACACCTTC

V: TRBV11-2
D: TRBD1
J: TRBJ2-5
size: -
CDR3: CASSSNLGQGETQYF
DNA: TGTGCCAGCAGCTCGAACCTAGGACAGGGGGAGACCCAGTACTTC

V: TRBV10-3
D: TRBD1
J: TRBJ1-2
size: -
CDR3: CAITGTANYGYTF
DNA: TGTGCCATCACCGGGACAGCCAACTATGGCTACACCTTC

V: TRBV4-3
D: -
J: TRBJ2-1
size: -
CDR3: CASSQAGLSYNEQFF
DNA: TGCGCCAGCAGCCAGGCGGGACTCTCCTACAATGAGCAGTTCTTC

V: TRBV9
D: -
J: TRBJ2-1
size: -
CDR3: CASSVEARSSYNEQFF
DNA: TGTGCCAGCAGCGTAGAGGCGCGGAGCTCCTACAATGAGCAGTTCTTC

V: TRBV5-1
D: TRBD1
J: TRBJ1-1
size: -
CDR3: CASSGETGGPNTEAFF
DNA: TGCGCCAGCAGCGGGGAGACAGGGGGTCCCAACACTGAAGCTTTCTTT

V: TRBV4-1
D: TRBD2
J: TRBJ2-3
size: -
CDR3: CASSGQRGLSTDTQYF
DNA: TGCGCCAGCAGCGGGCAGCGGGGCTTGAGCACAGATACGCAGTATTTT

V: TRBV9
D: TRBD2
J: TRBJ2-1
size: -
CDR3: CASSAKMGLAGAGYEQFF
DNA: TGTGCCAGCAGCGCCAAGATGGGACTAGCGGGAGCAGGGTATGAGCAGTTCTTC

V: TRBV18
D: -
J: TRBJ1-1
size: -
CDR3: CASSRVGNTEAFF
DNA: TGTGCCAGCTCCCGCGTTGGGAACACTGAAGCTTTCTTT

V: TRBV4-2
D: TRBD2
J: TRBJ2-7
size: -
CDR3: CASSPLAGGEQYF
DNA: TGTGCCAGCAGCCCCCTAGCGGGAGGCGAGCAGTACTTC

V: TRBV18
D: -
J: TRBJ2-3
size: -
CDR3: CAGGWGTDTQYF
DNA: TGTGCCGGCGGATGGGGCACAGATACGCAGTATTTT

V: TRBV7-9
D: TRBD1
J: TRBJ1-2
size: -
CDR3: CASSLRQGDGYTF
DNA: TGTGCCAGCAGTCTAAGACAGGGTGATGGCTACACCTTC

V: TRBV7-9
D: -
J: TRBJ1-1
size: few
CDR3: CASSFAEASREAFF
DNA: TGTGCCAGCAGCTTCGCGGAGGCCAGCCGAGAAGCTTTCTTT

V: TRBV4-3
D: -
J: TRBJ2-7
size: -
CDR3: CASSQFVGLSYEQYF
DNA: TGCGCCAGCAGCCAATTCGTAGGACTCTCCTACGAGCAGTACTTC

V: TRBV6-6
D: TRBD2
J: TRBJ2-7
size: once
CDR3: CASWDRGLAVYEQYF
DNA: TGTGCCAGCTGGGACCGGGGACTAGCGGTTTACGAGCAGTACTTC

V: TRBV2
D: -
J: TRBJ2-2
size: few
CDR3: CASSPLAANTGELFF
DNA: TGTGCCAGCAGCCCACTAGCTGCGAACACCGGGGAGCTGTTTTTT

V: TRBV7-3
D: -
J: TRBJ2-2
size: -
CDR3: CASSPERRRTGELFF
DNA: TGTGCCAGCAGCCCCGAGCGGAGACGGACCGGGGAGCTGTTTTTT

V: TRBV19
D: TRBD1
J: TRBJ1-5
size: -
CDR3: CASMGQPNQPQHF
DNA: TGTGCCAGTATGGGACAGCCCAATCAGCCCCAGCATTTT

V: TRBV9
D: TRBD2
J: TRBJ2-5
size: -
CDR3: CASSGLANTQETQYF
DNA: TGTGCCAGCAGCGGACTAGCGAACACCCAAGAGACCCAGTACTTC

V: TRBV29-1
D: -
J: TRBJ1-3
size: once
CDR3: CSVVIQGGLGNTIYF
DNA: TGCAGCGTTGTAATACAGGGCGGTCTTGGAAACACCATATATTTT

V: TRBV5-4
D: -
J: TRBJ1-1
size: -
CDR3: CASSLPGLNTEAFF
DNA: TGTGCCAGCAGCTTGCCAGGGCTGAACACTGAAGCTTTCTTT

V: TRBV7-9
D: -
J: TRBJ2-7
size: -
CDR3: CASSPPSSASSYEQYF
DNA: TGTGCCAGCAGCCCCCCATCGAGTGCGAGCTCCTACGAGCAGTACTTC

V: TRBV4-2
D: TRBD1
J: TRBJ2-7
size: -
CDR3: CASSQGGAGGLYEQYF
DNA: TGTGCCAGCAGCCAAGGCGGGGCAGGGGGCTTGTACGAGCAGTACTTC

V: TRBV25-1
D: TRBD1
J: TRBJ2-1
size: once
CDR3: CASNPPTGTDSYNEQFF
DNA: TGTGCCAGCAACCCCCCCACCGGGACAGATTCCTACAATGAGCAGTTCTTC

V: TRBV7-9
D: TRBD1
J: TRBJ1-2
size: -
CDR3: CASMGQGANYGYTF
DNA: TGTGCCAGCATGGGGCAGGGGGCTAACTATGGCTACACCTTC

V: TRBV5-6
D: -
J: TRBJ2-1
size: -
CDR3: CASSLVANEQFF
DNA: TGTGCCAGCAGCTTGGTGGCCAATGAGCAGTTCTTC

V: TRBV2
D: TRBD1
J: TRBJ2-7
size: -
CDR3: CASGGQASYEQYF
DNA: TGTGCCAGCGGGGGACAGGCCTCCTACGAGCAGTACTTC

V: TRBV6-1
D: -
J: TRBJ1-4
size: -
CDR3: CASRAWAGNEKLFF
DNA: TGTGCCAGCAGGGCCTGGGCAGGGAATGAAAAACTGTTTTTT

V: TRBV19
D: TRBD1
J: TRBJ1-5
size: -
CDR3: CASSIMGGQLYSNQPQHF
DNA: TGTGCCAGTAGTATAATGGGGGGACAGCTATATAGCAATCAGCCCCAGCATTTT

V: TRBV19
D: -
J: TRBJ2-1
size: -
CDR3: CASSIQRAPEQFF
DNA: TGTGCCAGTAGTATTCAGAGGGCCCCTGAGCAGTTCTTC

V: TRBV27
D: TRBD2
J: TRBJ2-5
size: -
CDR3: CASSIQTSGSQETQYF
DNA: TGTGCCAGCAGCATCCAGACTAGCGGGTCCCAAGAGACCCAGTACTTC

V: TRBV6-5
D: -
J: TRBJ2-7
size: once
CDR3: CASSYSRAGLHYEQYF
DNA: TGTGCCAGCAGTTACTCTCGCGCGGGACTGCACTACGAGCAGTACTTC

V: TRBV7-6
D: -
J: TRBJ2-7
size: -
CDR3: CASSLSIASSYEQYF
DNA: TGTGCCAGCAGCTTATCAATAGCGAGCTCCTACGAGCAGTACTTC

V: TRBV18
D: TRBD2
J: TRBJ2-7
size: -
CDR3: CASSPSAGGTLEQYF
DNA: TGTGCCAGCTCACCGTCGGCGGGAGGGACCCTCGAGCAGTACTTC

V: TRBV18
D: TRBD1
J: TRBJ1-5
size: -
CDR3: CASSPNRGSNQPQHF
DNA: TGTGCCAGCTCGCCTAACAGGGGAAGCAATCAGCCCCAGCATTTT

V: TRBV19
D: -
J: TRBJ2-1
size: -
CDR3: CASSTLPGAQFF
DNA: TGTGCCAGTAGTACCCTGCCAGGGGCGCAGTTCTTC